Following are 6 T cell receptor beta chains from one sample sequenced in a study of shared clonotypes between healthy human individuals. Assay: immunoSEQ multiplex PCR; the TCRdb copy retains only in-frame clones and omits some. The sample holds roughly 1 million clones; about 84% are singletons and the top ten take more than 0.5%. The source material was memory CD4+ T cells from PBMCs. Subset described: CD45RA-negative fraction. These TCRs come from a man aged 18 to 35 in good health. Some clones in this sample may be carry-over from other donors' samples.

The CDR3 region is CASRRTYTGELFF. As DNA, the CDR3 is TGTGCCAGCAGACGGACATACACCGGGGAGCTGTTTTTT. This sequence joins TRBV7-6 and TRBJ2-2, with D possibly TRBD1 on 5 matching bases. CDR3 length: 13 amino acids. V lost 6 bases and J 3 bases, leaving 8 bases between the germline ends. Germline values: CDR1 SGHVS, CDR2 FNYEAQ. Supplemented by reference TRBV7-6 and TRBJ2-2, the full variable domain reads GAGVSQSPRYKVTKRGQDVALRCDPISGHVSLYWYRQALGQGPEFLTYFNYEAQQDKSGLPNDRFSAERPEGSISTLTIQRTEQRDSAMYRCASRRTYTGELFFGEGSRLTVL.

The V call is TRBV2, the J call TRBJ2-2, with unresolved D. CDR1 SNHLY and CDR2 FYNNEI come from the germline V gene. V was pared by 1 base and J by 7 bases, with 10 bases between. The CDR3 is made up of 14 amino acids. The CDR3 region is CASSEGAGIGELFF. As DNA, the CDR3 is TGTGCCAGCAGTGAAGGCGCCGGAATCGGGGAGCTGTTTTTT.

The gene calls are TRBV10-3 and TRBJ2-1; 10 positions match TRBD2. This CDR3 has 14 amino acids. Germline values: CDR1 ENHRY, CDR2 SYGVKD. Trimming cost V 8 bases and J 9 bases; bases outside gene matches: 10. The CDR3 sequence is CAIGRTSGDGEQFF. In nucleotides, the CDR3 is TGTGCCATCGGAAGGACTAGCGGCGACGGTGAGCAGTTCTTC.

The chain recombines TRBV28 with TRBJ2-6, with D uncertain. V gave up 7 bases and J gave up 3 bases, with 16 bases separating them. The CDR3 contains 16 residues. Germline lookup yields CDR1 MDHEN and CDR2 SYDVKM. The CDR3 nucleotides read TGTGCCAGCACCCGACGGTGGCTGGATGGGGCCAACGTCCTGACTTTC. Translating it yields CASTRRWLDGANVLTF.

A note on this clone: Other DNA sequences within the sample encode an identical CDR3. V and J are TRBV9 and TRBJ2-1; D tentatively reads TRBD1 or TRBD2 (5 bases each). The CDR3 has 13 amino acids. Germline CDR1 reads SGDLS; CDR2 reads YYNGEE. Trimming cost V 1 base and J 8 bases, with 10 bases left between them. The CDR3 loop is CASSVRGVDEQFF. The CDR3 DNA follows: TGTGCCAGCAGCGTAAGAGGGGTTGATGAGCAGTTCTTC. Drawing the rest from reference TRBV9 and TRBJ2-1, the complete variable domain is DSGVTQTPKHLITATGQRVTLRCSPRSGDLSVYWYQQSLDQGLQFLIQYYNGEERAKGNILERFSAQQFPDLHSELNLSSLELGDSALYFCASSVRGVDEQFFGPGTRLTVL.

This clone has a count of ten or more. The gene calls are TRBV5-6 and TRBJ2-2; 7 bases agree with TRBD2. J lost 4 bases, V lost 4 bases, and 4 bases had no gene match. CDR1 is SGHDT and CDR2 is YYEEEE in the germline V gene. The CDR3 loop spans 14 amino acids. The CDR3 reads CASSASGGTGELFF. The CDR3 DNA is TGTGCCAGCAGCGCTAGCGGAGGCACCGGGGAGCTGTTTTTT.